These T cell receptor beta chains were read from a single sample in a study of response to subunit inactivated influenza vaccine. TCRdb itself ran the RT-PCR reads through MiXCR, one entry per CDR3 protein. The sample contains approximately 680,000 distinct CDR3 sequences, approximately 14% of which appear only once. This specimen consisted of PBMCs from blood, obtained about 11 days after vaccination. These receptors were collected from a man aged 50 to 59 who received an inactivated influenza vaccine. Each CDR3 is given with its conserved first and last residue. A D gene is named only where the DNA matches it firmly. Only some rows state a clone size, as once, few, many or a class for expanded clones.

TRBV12-3/TRBV12-4	.	TRBJ2-7	TRBD2	CASTSSGVSYEQYF	TGTGCCAGCACCTCTAGCGGGGTGTCCTACGAGCAGTACTTC
TRBV15	few	TRBJ2-7	TRBD1	CATSGRTGPYEQYF	TGTGCCACCAGCGGAAGGACAGGTCCCTACGAGCAGTACTTC
TRBV28	few	TRBJ2-3	.	CASSLSPGHTQYF	TGTGCCAGCAGTTTATCGCCAGGCCATACGCAGTATTTT
TRBV12-3/TRBV12-4	.	TRBJ2-2	.	CASSATRTGELFF	TGTGCCAGCAGCGCCACTAGGACCGGGGAGCTGTTTTTT
TRBV20-1	many	TRBJ2-7	.	CSARLPSNEQYF	TGCAGTGCTAGGCTTCCGTCTAACGAGCAGTACTTC
TRBV7-2	.	TRBJ2-4	TRBD1	CASSPTGVAKNIQYF	TGTGCCAGCAGCCCGACAGGGGTAGCCAAAAACATTCAGTACTTC
TRBV20-1	once	TRBJ2-5	TRBD2	CSARDSSGGALVTQYF	TGCAGTGCTAGAGATTCAAGCGGGGGGGCTTTAGTGACCCAGTACTTC
TRBV6-1	many	TRBJ1-5	TRBD1	CASSTGTGNQPQHF	TGTGCCAGCAGCACCGGGACAGGGAACCAGCCCCAGCATTTT
TRBV20-1	few	TRBJ2-3	TRBD2	CSARVASGMEIDTQYF	TGCAGTGCTAGAGTCGCTAGCGGGATGGAGATAGATACGCAGTATTTT
TRBV18	.	TRBJ1-5	TRBD1	CASSPATGRNQPQHF	TGTGCCAGCTCACCCGCGACAGGGCGCAATCAGCCCCAGCATTTT
TRBV25-1	.	TRBJ2-5	TRBD1	CASSARDRGWSETQYF	TGTGCCAGCAGTGCCCGGGACAGGGGTTGGTCAGAGACCCAGTACTTC
TRBV19	.	TRBJ2-5	TRBD2	CASSMSGLAGGETQYF	TGTGCCAGTAGTATGTCTGGACTAGCGGGAGGAGAGACCCAGTACTTC
TRBV28	few	TRBJ1-2	.	CASRKTRYGYTF	TGTGCCAGCAGAAAAACCCGCTATGGCTACACCTTC
TRBV5-1	many	TRBJ2-7	TRBD2	CASSLVTSDQIAYEQYF	TGCGCCAGCAGCTTGGTTACTAGCGACCAGATCGCGTACGAGCAGTACTTC
TRBV20-1	.	TRBJ2-1	.	CSASGQGHEQFF	TGCAGTGCTAGCGGCCAGGGACATGAGCAGTTCTTC
TRBV10-3	few	TRBJ2-3	TRBD2	CAITPSGDTDTQYF	TGTGCCATCACGCCTAGCGGGGACACAGATACGCAGTATTTT
TRBV6-5	few	TRBJ2-1	TRBD2	CASSYPVLAGGVYEQFF	TGTGCCAGCAGTTACCCGGTACTAGCGGGGGGGGTTTATGAGCAGTTCTTC
TRBV28	few	TRBJ2-1	.	CASRPALRSEQFF	TGTGCCAGCAGGCCCGCCTTGAGGAGCGAGCAGTTCTTC
TRBV11-1	few	TRBJ2-1	.	CASSLPLAAKLLGDEQFF	TGTGCCAGCAGCTTACCACTAGCCGCTAAACTTCTAGGGGATGAGCAGTTCTTC
TRBV5-1	few	TRBJ1-3	TRBD1	CASSPGTGGSSGNTIYF	TGCGCCAGCAGCCCCGGGACAGGGGGCAGTTCTGGAAACACCATATATTTT
TRBV30	.	TRBJ2-6	.	CAWRGLGLGANVLTF	TGTGCCTGGAGGGGCCTCGGGCTTGGGGCCAACGTCCTGACTTTC
TRBV11-2	.	TRBJ1-5	.	CASSFPGENQPQHF	TGTGCCAGCAGCTTCCCGGGGGAAAATCAGCCCCAGCATTTT
TRBV9	.	TRBJ1-1	.	CASSVQAGGGEAFF	TGTGCCAGCAGCGTACAGGCCGGTGGTGGTGAAGCTTTCTTT
TRBV29-1	few	TRBJ2-7	.	CSVEFMGSRTYEQYF	TGCAGCGTTGAATTCATGGGCTCGAGGACCTACGAGCAGTACTTC
TRBV15	.	TRBJ2-7	TRBD1	CATSRTFGQGFYEQYF	TGTGCCACCAGCAGAACCTTCGGACAGGGATTCTACGAGCAGTACTTC
TRBV20-1	.	TRBJ2-1	.	CSARGTISSSYNEQFF	TGCAGTGCTAGAGGCACAATATCTAGCTCCTACAATGAGCAGTTCTTC
TRBV6-5	few	TRBJ2-1	TRBD1	CASSYSTRQGEQFF	TGTGCCAGCAGTTACTCGACACGACAGGGTGAGCAGTTCTTC
TRBV28	few	TRBJ1-5	.	CASSWGGVSLYSNQPQHF	TGTGCCAGCAGTTGGGGCGGGGTCAGCCTTTATAGCAATCAGCCCCAGCATTTT
TRBV18	.	TRBJ1-1	.	CASSPPPGAEAFF	TGTGCCAGCTCACCACCCCCAGGGGCTGAAGCTTTCTTT
TRBV11-2	few	TRBJ1-3	.	CASSLGRFSGNTIYF	TGTGCCAGCAGCCTCGGACGGTTCTCTGGAAACACCATATATTTT
TRBV10-3	.	TRBJ2-6	TRBD1	CAISGTTGGSGANVLTF	TGTGCCATCAGTGGGACGACAGGGGGCTCTGGGGCCAACGTCCTGACTTTC
TRBV2	.	TRBJ2-1	.	CASGQFGMLEQFF	TGTGCCAGCGGTCAATTCGGGATGCTTGAGCAGTTCTTC
TRBV4-2	.	TRBJ2-5	.	CASSHYRVGEETQYF	TGTGCCAGCAGCCACTACAGGGTGGGGGAAGAGACCCAGTACTTC
TRBV9	.	TRBJ2-2	TRBD2	CASSPRLAGTTGELFF	TGTGCCAGCAGCCCGCGGCTAGCGGGGACCACCGGGGAGCTGTTTTTT
TRBV11-2	few	TRBJ2-2	.	CASSSVYRELFF	TGTGCCAGCAGCTCGGTCTACCGGGAGCTGTTTTTT
TRBV6-2/TRBV6-3	.	TRBJ2-5	.	CASSFDWGETQYF	TGTGCCAGCAGTTTCGACTGGGGGGAGACCCAGTACTTC
TRBV29-1	few	TRBJ1-1	TRBD1	CSVVLGTGSTEAFF	TGCAGCGTTGTTTTAGGGACAGGGTCCACTGAAGCTTTCTTT
TRBV4-1	.	TRBJ2-2	TRBD1	CASSLQDRGNTGELFF	TGCGCCAGCAGCCTCCAAGACAGGGGGAACACCGGGGAGCTGTTTTTT
TRBV5-1	.	TRBJ2-6	.	CASSSFAGSGANVLTF	TGCGCCAGCAGCTCCTTCGCAGGCTCTGGGGCCAACGTCCTGACTTTC
TRBV20-1	.	TRBJ2-3	TRBD2	CSAMSGSGTDTQYF	TGCAGTGCCATGAGCGGGAGCGGGACAGATACGCAGTATTTT